This T cell receptor beta chain was observed in a study of shared clonotypes between healthy human individuals. To note about this clone: What it binds is unknown.

The CDR3 totals 15 residues. V was pared by 5 bases and J by 0 bases, with 14 bases between. The germline CDR1 and CDR2 sequences are MDHEN and SYDVKM. Study results and caveats: The generation probabilities recorded for non-shared clonotypes fell below those of clonotypes shared by all four donors. Rarefaction showed sorted-subset sequencing was incomplete despite large depth.

Authors' processing steps: Filtering differed since immunoSEQ provided only junctions, with no quality scores. Assay: immunoSEQ multiplex PCR; the TCRdb copy retains only in-frame clones and omits some. That table furnishes V, J and clone size, whereas the DNA furnished D and trimming. The sample holds around 1.1 million clones, about 80% seen once. All the donors were Caucasian adults who lived in Nashville, Tennessee. V and J are TRBV28 and TRBJ2-7, with D possibly matching TRBD2 (6 bases). The specimen sequenced was memory CD4+ T cells from PBMCs. Subset reported: CD45RA-negative fraction. This TCR came from a man between 18 and 29 years old in good health. Some clones in this sample may be carry-over from other donors' samples. In DNA form, the CDR3 reads TGTGCCAGCAGTGGACTAATCCCGAGCTCCTACGAGCAGTACTTC. Protein: CASSGLIPSSYEQYF.